The rows below give T cell receptor beta chains drawn from one sample of a study of regulatory T cells in long-lasting Graves disease. TCRdb re-analysed the multiplex PCR reads in MiXCR, keeping a single row per CDR3 protein. The sample includes 360,000 or so distinct CDR3 sequences, roughly 17% of them seen just once. These same records also appear under a second study, on T cells in Graves' hyperthyroidism and ophthalmopathy.

The source was peripheral blood mononuclear cells (PBMCs), collected at new diagnosis, from a patient treated with antithyroid drugs. Source of these receptors: a man in his forties with Graves disease. CDR3s include the opening cysteine and the closing phenylalanine or tryptophan. Fields, in order: V gene, D gene, clone size, CDR3 length, J gene, CDR3 DNA, CDR3 protein. A D gene is named only where the DNA matches it firmly. Some rows mark clone size as missing; the rest say once, few, many or name a class of expanded clone.

TRBV20-1	TRBD1	few	13	TRBJ2-7	TGCAGTGCTAGTCCGGGACAGGGGTTCGAGCAGTACTTC	CSASPGQGFEQYF
TRBV11-3	TRBD1	many	17	TRBJ2-1	TGTGCCAGCAGCCGTCGGGCGGGGACAGGGATAGTTCTAGGGCAGTTCTTC	CASSRRAGTGIVLGQFF
TRBV6-1	TRBD2	many	17	TRBJ2-3	TGTGCCAGCAGTGTAGAGGTAGCGGGGGGGGGCACAGATACGCAGTATTTT	CASSVEVAGGGTDTQYF
TRBV4-3	.	many	17	TRBJ1-4	TGCGCCAGCAGCCAAGATATCTCTCTGGGGTCACATGAAAAACTGTTTTTT	CASSQDISLGSHEKLFF
TRBV5-1	TRBD1	.	14	TRBJ2-4	TGCGCCAGCAGCCGGCACAGGGGAGAGGGCATTCAGTACTTC	CASSRHRGEGIQYF
TRBV30	.	many	16	TRBJ1-1	TGTGCCTGGAGCCGAAGGGGTGTAGGGAGAAACACTGAAGCTTTCTTT	CAWSRRGVGRNTEAFF
TRBV28	.	many	11	TRBJ2-7	TGTGCCAGCAGTAGTCTGTTCGAGCAGTACTTC	CASSSLFEQYF
TRBV20-1	.	many	8	TRBJ2-5	TGCAGGCGAGGAGGCCAGTACTTC	CRRGGQYF
TRBV5-1	TRBD1	.	15	TRBJ1-1	TGCGCCAGCAGCCTCGACAGGGGCGGGAACACTGAAGCTTTCTTT	CASSLDRGGNTEAFF
TRBV5-1	.	few	15	TRBJ1-6	TGCGCCAGCAGCCCTGGGACGGCTTTCCATTCACCCCTCCACTTT	CASSPGTAFHSPLHF
TRBV10-3	TRBD1	many	13	TRBJ2-7	TGTGCCATCAGTGGACAGGGGGCAAACGAGCAGTACTTC	CAISGQGANEQYF
TRBV5-1	TRBD1	many	13	TRBJ2-3	TGCGCCAGCAGTGGACAGGAGGCAGATACGCAGTATTTT	CASSGQEADTQYF
TRBV20-1	.	many	13	TRBJ2-3	TGCAGTGCTAATATCGGTAGCACAGATACGCAGTATTTT	CSANIGSTDTQYF
TRBV18	.	many	12	TRBJ2-5	TGTGCCAGCTCACCAAGGCAAGAGACCCAGTACTTC	CASSPRQETQYF
TRBV6-4	.	.	14	TRBJ1-6	TGTGCCAGCAGTGACTACCCCCGGGGGTCACCCCTCCACTTT	CASSDYPRGSPLHF
TRBV29-1	.	.	12	TRBJ2-7	TGCAGCGTTGAAACTGAGTCCTACGAGCAGTACTTC	CSVETESYEQYF
TRBV2	.	many	15	TRBJ2-3	TGTGCCAGCAGTAATCAAGGGGGAGGTACAGATACGCAGTATTTT	CASSNQGGGTDTQYF
TRBV5-1	TRBD2	many	16	TRBJ2-3	TGCGCCAGCAGCTTTGGGCTAGCGGGGTTCACAGATACGCAGTATTTT	CASSFGLAGFTDTQYF
TRBV2	.	many	14	TRBJ2-7	TGTGCCAGCAGTGCGGTGCAGCCGTCCTACGAGCAGTACTTC	CASSAVQPSYEQYF
TRBV20-1	.	few	11	TRBJ2-7	TGCAGTGCTAGACGGGCCTACGAGCAGTACTTC	CSARRAYEQYF
TRBV5-6	.	.	15	TRBJ1-4	TGTGCCAGCAGCCGATCAGGGGCAACTAATGAAAAACTGTTTTTT	CASSRSGATNEKLFF
TRBV2	TRBD1	many	14	TRBJ1-5	TGTGCCAGCAGCCGACAGGGGATCGTTCAGCCCCAGCATTTT	CASSRQGIVQPQHF